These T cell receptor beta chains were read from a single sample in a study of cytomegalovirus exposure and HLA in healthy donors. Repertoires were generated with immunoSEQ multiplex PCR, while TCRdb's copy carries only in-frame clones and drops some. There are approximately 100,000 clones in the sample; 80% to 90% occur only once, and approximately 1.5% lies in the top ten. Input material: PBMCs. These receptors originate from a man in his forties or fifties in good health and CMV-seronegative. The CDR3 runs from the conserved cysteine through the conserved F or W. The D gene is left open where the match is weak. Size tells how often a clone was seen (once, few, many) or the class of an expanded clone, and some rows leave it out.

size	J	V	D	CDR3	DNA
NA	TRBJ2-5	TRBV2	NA	CASRAGSQETQYF	TGTGCCAGCAGGGCGGGGTCCCAAGAGACCCAGTACTTC
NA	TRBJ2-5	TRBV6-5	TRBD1	CASSFGQGSETQYF	TGTGCCAGCAGTTTCGGACAGGGGTCAGAGACCCAGTACTTC
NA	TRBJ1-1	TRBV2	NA	CASSETGPGGTEAFF	TGTGCCAGCAGTGAGACAGGACCCGGGGGGACTGAAGCTTTCTTT
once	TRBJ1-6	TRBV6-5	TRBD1	CASLRGRNSPLHF	TGTGCCAGCCTCAGGGGGCGTAATTCACCCCTCCACTTT
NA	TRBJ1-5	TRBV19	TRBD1	CASSIQGAEQPQHF	TGTGCCAGTAGTATACAGGGGGCCGAACAGCCCCAGCATTTT
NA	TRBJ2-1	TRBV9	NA	CASSVGPLVGDNEQFF	TGTGCCAGCAGCGTAGGCCCACTAGTAGGAGACAATGAGCAGTTCTTC
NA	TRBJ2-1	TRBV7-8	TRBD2	CASSLIAGGVNEQFF	TGTGCCAGCAGCTTAATAGCGGGGGGGGTCAATGAGCAGTTCTTC
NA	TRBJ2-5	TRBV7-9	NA	CASSLRPPRQGETQYF	TGTGCCAGCAGCTTAAGGCCCCCCCGTCAGGGAGAGACCCAGTACTTC
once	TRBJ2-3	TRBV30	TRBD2	CAWSGAGGSTDTQYF	TGTGCCTGGAGTGGAGCGGGGGGTAGCACAGATACGCAGTATTTT
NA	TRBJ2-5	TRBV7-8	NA	CASSPWRRGEGETQYF	TGTGCCAGCAGCCCATGGCGCAGGGGAGAAGGAGAGACCCAGTACTTC
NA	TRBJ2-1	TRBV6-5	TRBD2	CASSYEASGPNEQFF	TGTGCCAGCAGTTACGAGGCTAGCGGACCTAATGAGCAGTTCTTC